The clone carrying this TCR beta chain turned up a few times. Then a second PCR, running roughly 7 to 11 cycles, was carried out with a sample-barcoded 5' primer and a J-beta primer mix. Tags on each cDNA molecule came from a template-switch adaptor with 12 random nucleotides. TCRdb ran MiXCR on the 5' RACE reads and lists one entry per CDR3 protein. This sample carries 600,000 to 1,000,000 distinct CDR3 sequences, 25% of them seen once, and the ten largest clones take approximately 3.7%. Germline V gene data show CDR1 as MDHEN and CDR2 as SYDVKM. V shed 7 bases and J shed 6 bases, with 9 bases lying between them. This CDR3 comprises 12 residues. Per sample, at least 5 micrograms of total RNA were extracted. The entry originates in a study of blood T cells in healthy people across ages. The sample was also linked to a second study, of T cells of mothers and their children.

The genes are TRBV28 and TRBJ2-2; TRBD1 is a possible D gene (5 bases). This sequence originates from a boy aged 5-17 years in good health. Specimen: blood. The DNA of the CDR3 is TGTGCCAGCACTGAGACAGCCGGGGAGCTGTTTTTT. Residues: CASTETAGELFF.